This T cell receptor beta chain was found in a study of response to subunit inactivated influenza vaccine. Overall study results and limits: The authors put forward the suggestion that each seasonal influenza vaccination may bring in only a limited number of new T cells.

Germline trimming cut 6 bases from V and 5 bases from J; bases unmatched to any gene: 4. Germline loops: CDR1 LNHDA, CDR2 SQIVND (reference sequence). This CDR3 has 14 amino acids. TCRdb analysed the RT-PCR reads with MiXCR anew, one entry per CDR3 protein. The table includes about 800,000 distinct CDR3 sequences, approximately 21% detected once. This clonotype was detected a few times. The antigen is undetermined. This receptor was taken from a man aged 45-65 years who received an inactivated influenza vaccine. The material sequenced was PBMCs from blood, taken roughly 5 days after vaccination. The chain is built from TRBV19 and TRBJ2-1; 10 positions match TRBD1. In DNA, the CDR3 is TGTGCCAGTAGGGGGACAGGGGCCCACAATGAGCAGTTCTTC. As protein: CASRGTGAHNEQFF.